A selection of T cell receptor beta chains follows, all from one sample in a study of blood T cell repertoires in COVID-19. Produced via immunoSEQ multiplex PCR; TCRdb's table is partial and in-frame only. The table records about 210,000 clones, about four fifths of them present only once. The sequenced material came from peripheral blood. Receptors originate from a woman between 40 and 50 years old with active or convalescent COVID-19. Both conserved end residues are part of each CDR3. The D gene is left open where the match is weak. Part of the rows lack a size; the others show once, few, many or a class for expanded clones.

v_call,clone_size,j_call,d_call,cdr3_nt,cdr3_aa
TRBV7-9,.,TRBJ2-1,.,TGTGCCAGCAGCCCACCGGGACAAACTTACAATGAGCAGTTCTTC,CASSPPGQTYNEQFF
TRBV15,once,TRBJ1-2,TRBD1,TGTGCCACCAGCACCTCCCCCGGGACAGGAGGCTATGGCTACACCTTC,CATSTSPGTGGYGYTF
TRBV18,.,TRBJ1-4,TRBD1,TGTGCCAGCTCATCAACTCCTCAGGGGGAGGCTAATGAAAAACTGTTTTTT,CASSSTPQGEANEKLFF
TRBV27,.,TRBJ1-4,TRBD1,TGTGCCAGCAGTTCCGGGACAGGGTTGTTAGGTGAAAAACTGTTTTTT,CASSSGTGLLGEKLFF
TRBV10-3,.,TRBJ2-7,TRBD2,TGTGCCATCAGTGAGCTAGCGGGAACACTCACCTACGAGCAGTACTTC,CAISELAGTLTYEQYF
TRBV21-1,.,TRBJ1-5,.,TGTGCCAGCAGCCTCCCGGGGAGGAGTATTGGCAATCAGCCCCAGCATTTT,CASSLPGRSIGNQPQHF
TRBV9,.,TRBJ1-1,.,TGTGCCAGCAGCGTAGCTTGGGGGGGGGACACTGAAGCTTTCTTT,CASSVAWGGDTEAFF
TRBV24-1,.,TRBJ2-2,TRBD2,TGTGCCACCAGTGATGCCGGGACTAGCGGGCCCGGGGAGCTGTTTTTT,CATSDAGTSGPGELFF
TRBV7-2,few,TRBJ2-7,.,TGTGCCAGCACCCCCCCCAGAAGATACGAGCAGTACTTC,CASTPPRRYEQYF
TRBV28,.,TRBJ1-5,.,TGTGCCACTACGACAGGCAGGGATGCCCAGCATTTT,CATTTGRDAQHF
TRBV29-1,.,TRBJ1-4,TRBD1,TGCAGCGGCAGGGGGCTCACTAATGAAAAACTGTTTTTT,CSGRGLTNEKLFF
TRBV5-1,few,TRBJ1-2,.,TGCGCCAGCAGCTTCGGGGGACTCTATGGCTACACCTTC,CASSFGGLYGYTF
TRBV18,.,TRBJ2-3,TRBD1,TGTGCCAGCTCACCACCTGAGGGGGCGAGAGATACGCAGTATTTT,CASSPPEGARDTQYF
TRBV10-3,.,TRBJ1-2,TRBD1,TGTGCCACCACAACCGGGACAGGGGGCTATGGCTACACCTTC,CATTTGTGGYGYTF
TRBV7-9,.,TRBJ1-4,.,TGTGCCAGCAGCTCAGGTTGGGAAAAACTGTTTTTT,CASSSGWEKLFF
TRBV27,.,TRBJ2-7,TRBD1,TGTGCCAGCAGTCCCCTGAGGACAGGGCTGGGGTACGAGCAGTACTTC,CASSPLRTGLGYEQYF
TRBV7-3,.,TRBJ1-5,.,TGTGCCAGCAGCTGGACAAGCAATCAGCCCCAGCATTTT,CASSWTSNQPQHF
TRBV21-1,.,TRBJ2-6,.,TGTGCCACCAGGACAGGGGGCTTCTCTGGGGCCAACGTCCTGACTTTC,CATRTGGFSGANVLTF
TRBV5-4,.,TRBJ2-1,.,TGTGCCAGCATCGAGGCGGGGAGAGGGGCCTACAATGAGCAGTTCTTC,CASIEAGRGAYNEQFF
TRBV11-1,.,TRBJ2-7,.,TGTGCCAGCAGCTACATCTCCTACGAGCAGTACTTC,CASSYISYEQYF
TRBV6-2/TRBV6-3,.,TRBJ2-3,TRBD1,TGTGCCAGCAGTTTCCTCCCCGGGACAGGGGATAGTGACACAGATACGCAGTATTTT,CASSFLPGTGDSDTDTQYF
TRBV27,once,TRBJ2-7,TRBD1,TGTGCCAGCAGTTCCTTCGGGACAGGGTTCAACGAGCAGTACTTC,CASSSFGTGFNEQYF
TRBV7-2,.,TRBJ2-7,.,TGTGCCAGCAGCCCACAGGTGACTTACGAGCAGTACTTC,CASSPQVTYEQYF
TRBV3-1/TRBV3-2,.,TRBJ1-6,TRBD1,TGTGCCAGCAGGTCGACAGGGGCACAAAATTCACCCCTCCACTTT,CASRSTGAQNSPLHF
TRBV19,.,TRBJ1-1,TRBD1,TGTGCCAGTAGTTGGGGGGACAGGTTGGACACTGAAGCTTTCTTT,CASSWGDRLDTEAFF
TRBV7-9,.,TRBJ1-4,.,TGTGCCAGCAGCTGGGCAATGGGTGAAAAACTGTTTTTT,CASSWAMGEKLFF
TRBV5-1,.,TRBJ2-1,TRBD2,TGCGCCAGCAGCTTGACGGGACTAGCGGGCGGCAATGAGCAGTTCTTC,CASSLTGLAGGNEQFF
TRBV25-1,few,TRBJ1-1,TRBD1,TGTGCCAGCAGTGAGCCAGGGGGTTGGACTGAAGCTTTCTTT,CASSEPGGWTEAFF
TRBV6-5,.,TRBJ1-2,TRBD1,TGTGCCAGCAGTCCGCGCGACAGGGTTTTAAATGGCTACACCTTC,CASSPRDRVLNGYTF
TRBV7-9,.,TRBJ2-1,.,TGTGCCAGCAGCTTAGTACAGGGCAACAATGAGCAGTTCTTC,CASSLVQGNNEQFF
TRBV24-1,once,TRBJ2-1,TRBD2,TGTGCCACCAGTGATACACGCGGGGGGGGATACAATGAGCAGTTCTTC,CATSDTRGGGYNEQFF
TRBV19,many,TRBJ1-2,.,TGTGCCAGTAGTATGACAGTTTCCAACTATGGCTACACCTTC,CASSMTVSNYGYTF
TRBV2,.,TRBJ2-1,.,TGTGCCAGCAGTGCAGGGAATTGGTACAATGAGCAGTTCTTC,CASSAGNWYNEQFF
TRBV18,.,TRBJ2-1,.,TGTGCCAGCTCATCCAACCCTCGAGGGAACAATGAGCAGTTCTTC,CASSSNPRGNNEQFF
TRBV3-1/TRBV3-2,.,TRBJ2-2,.,TGTGCCAGCAGCCAAGTTAGGGGTAGCGGGAACACCGGGGAGCTGTTTTTT,CASSQVRGSGNTGELFF
TRBV9,once,TRBJ2-3,.,TGTGCCAGCAGCAGGGGACTCATCGGGCCCTACACAGATACGCAGTATTTT,CASSRGLIGPYTDTQYF
TRBV6-5,.,TRBJ2-1,.,TGTGCCAGCAGTTACTCTCCCAGCTCCTACAATGAGCAGTTCTTC,CASSYSPSSYNEQFF
TRBV10-1,.,TRBJ2-1,TRBD1,TGCGCCAGCAGCCCGGGACAGAGCTCCTACAATGAGCAGTTCTTC,CASSPGQSSYNEQFF
TRBV29-1,few,TRBJ1-1,TRBD1,TGCAGCGTCCAACCGGGACAGGGTGTCATGAACACTGAAGCTTTCTTT,CSVQPGQGVMNTEAFF
TRBV7-9,.,TRBJ2-4,.,TGTGCCAGCAGCTTAGTAGGCGGAGCCAAAAACATTCAGTACTTC,CASSLVGGAKNIQYF
TRBV6-5,.,TRBJ2-2,.,TGTGCCAGCAGTAGTGACAGCTGGACCGGGGAGCTGTTTTTT,CASSSDSWTGELFF
TRBV27,.,TRBJ1-1,TRBD1,TGTGCCAGCAGTTTAGCCAGGGGGGCGGTCGGGCACACTGAAGCTTTCTTT,CASSLARGAVGHTEAFF
TRBV5-1,.,TRBJ1-5,.,TGCGCCAGCAGCTTAGACTCGGGCAATCAGCCCCAGCATTTT,CASSLDSGNQPQHF
TRBV6-4,.,TRBJ2-7,TRBD1,TGTGCCAGCAGCCGGGACAGGGGAAGACGAGAGCAGTACTTC,CASSRDRGRREQYF
TRBV3-1/TRBV3-2,.,TRBJ2-7,.,TGTGCCAGCAGCCAGGCTCACGAGCAGTACTTC,CASSQAHEQYF
TRBV19,.,TRBJ2-1,TRBD1,TGTGCCAGTATGGACCCACAGGGGACAGCCTCCAATGAGCAGTTCTTC,CASMDPQGTASNEQFF
TRBV28,.,TRBJ2-6,.,TGTGCCAGCAGCCACCTCGGTGGCAGGGGTATTTTCTCTGGGGCCAACGTCCTGACTTTC,CASSHLGGRGIFSGANVLTF
TRBV6-6,.,TRBJ1-1,TRBD1,TGTGCCAGCCAACAGGGGGCCGAGGGCACTGAAGCTTTCTTT,CASQQGAEGTEAFF
TRBV10-3,few,TRBJ1-1,TRBD1,TGTGCCATCAGTGAGTTTCCCCCAGGGGGGAACACTGAAGCTTTCTTT,CAISEFPPGGNTEAFF
TRBV19,.,TRBJ2-2,.,TGTGCCAGTAGTACCCCCAGCAGGGTACCCGGGGAGCTGTTTTTT,CASSTPSRVPGELFF